This T cell receptor (beta chain) originates from a study of Graves' ophthalmopathy and Graves' hyperthyroidism. Findings and caveats of the study: Detection in blood was also observed for most expanded thyroid clonotypes above 0.001 frequency. Predictions made by the model for ophthalmopathy progression reached 65% to 71% sensitivity and about 72% specificity.

TCR beta CDR3 amplification used RNA transcripts. First-round RT-PCR used HTBI primers; second-round multiplex PCR followed. TCRdb processed the multiplex PCR reads anew with MiXCR; each CDR3 protein has one entry. This sample has hundreds of thousands of distinct CDR3 sequences; around 42% occur once, and the top ten carry less than 50%. Excluded: other autoimmune disease, uncontrolled infection, pregnancy or lactation. The table lists this clonotype with a few counts. Its antigen is still unknown. An end of the junction differs from the germline gene, which may be a read error. Germline V CDR1 and CDR2: KGHDR, SFDVKD. The CDR3 loop spans 12 amino acids.

The sample taken for sequencing was peripheral blood. V and J are TRBV24-1 and TRBJ2-2; the D gene is possibly TRBD1 (6 bases). This clonotype was sampled from an adult man with Graves' ophthalmopathy. CDR3 in DNA: TGTGCCACCGGTGAGGGGGTCGGGGAGCTGTTTTTT. Its translation: CATGEGVGELFF.